The clone carrying this TCR beta chain was detected many times. Per germline, CDR1 KGHDR and CDR2 SFDVKD. Trimming shortened V by 1 base and J by 3 bases, and 5 bases separated the two germline ends. The CDR3 contains 13 residues. In making diagnoses, clinical symptoms, serum thyroxine and TRAb, thyroid ultrasound and orbital computed tomography were all used. Source material for PBMCs was less than 12 ml fresh peripheral blood. This record comes from a study of T cells in Graves' hyperthyroidism and ophthalmopathy. RNA transcripts gave rise to amplified TCR beta CDR3 regions. RT-PCR in the first round (using the HTBI primer set) targeted the TCR CDR3. TCRdb reprocessed the multiplex PCR reads with MiXCR, giving one entry per CDR3 protein. Of some 400,000 distinct CDR3 sequences in the sample, about a fifth are singletons; the top ten hold roughly 3.5%.

The sequencing input was blood. The sequence derives from a woman between 18 and 29 years old with Graves' hyperthyroidism. V is TRBV24-1 and J is TRBJ2-5; D gene ambiguous. In nucleotides, the CDR3 is TGTGCCACCAGTGATTTTGGGAAAGAGACCCAGTACTTC. Translation: CATSDFGKETQYF.